One sample yielded the 17 T cell receptor beta chains listed below, sequenced in a study of identical twins. TCRdb independently ran MiXCR on the 5' RACE reads; one entry per CDR3 protein. The sample shows 450,000 or so distinct CDR3 sequences, 12% to 15% of them seen only once. These data also featured in a second study, about yellow fever vaccine responses in identical twins.

The sample comprised CD4+ T cells sorted from blood. The receptors here all came from a woman aged 18-30 years in good health.

Only a few counts were recorded for this clonotype. This rearrangement joins TRBV6-2 or TRBV6-3 to TRBJ1-1, with TRBD1 matching over 10 bases. Per germline, CDR1 MNHEY and CDR2 SVGEGT. The length of the CDR3 is 13 residues. V was clipped by 4 bases and J by 9 bases; unmatched bases: 5. The CDR3 here is CASSFPGQGKAFF. CDR3 nucleotide sequence: TGTGCCAGCAGTTTCCCGGGACAGGGGAAAGCTTTCTTT.

The chain links TRBV27 to TRBJ2-7; D not certain. The CDR3 is 14 amino acids. V lost 4 bases and J 0 bases, leaving 10 bases between the germline ends. CDR1 MNHEY and CDR2 SMNVEV come from the germline V gene (reference sequence). The CDR3 sequence is CASSSFANSYEQYF. As DNA, the CDR3 is TGTGCCAGCAGTTCCTTTGCGAACTCCTACGAGCAGTACTTC.

In this sample, this clonotype turned up a few times. This sequence joins TRBV27 and TRBJ2-4, with 7 bases identical to TRBD1. Germline assignment: CDR1 MNHEY and CDR2 SMNVEV (reference sequence). This CDR3 region has 17 residues. V trimming: 6 bases; J trimming: 0 bases; junction bases outside the gene matches: 11. The CDR3 DNA follows: TGTGCCAGCAGCCAAACAGGGGACGGGATAGCCAAAAACATTCAGTACTTC. It specifies CASSQTGDGIAKNIQYF.

There are a few counts of this clonotype. This chain uses TRBV12-3 or TRBV12-4 with TRBJ2-7, with D perhaps TRBD2 (6 bases). Between the trimmed V and J ends, which lost 3 bases and 0 bases, there was a span of 15 bases. The CDR3 covers 16 residues. DNA for the CDR3: TGTGCCAGCAGTTTCCTCGGTGGGGGGAGCTCCTACGAGCAGTACTTC. Its protein is CASSFLGGGSSYEQYF.

This chain connects TRBV29-1 to TRBJ1-1; 8 nucleotides agree with TRBD1. Germline CDR1 is SQVTM and CDR2 is ANQGSEA. Losses at the gene ends were 5 bases for V and 10 bases for J; bases not matched to a gene: 12. CDR3 size: 13 residues. This chain's CDR3 is CSVQGASEEIAFF. The CDR3 nucleotides are TGCAGCGTTCAGGGGGCGAGTGAGGAAATAGCTTTCTTT.

The chain uses TRBV3-1 and TRBJ2-1, with 7 bases matching TRBD1. The length of the CDR3 is 16 residues. Trimming at V came to 0 bases and at J to 5 bases, leaving 7 bases not matched to a gene. The germline gives CDR1 LGHDT, CDR2 YNNKEL (reference sequence). This CDR3 reads CASSQEQQGLNNEQFF. CDR3 DNA sequence: TGTGCCAGCAGCCAAGAACAACAGGGGCTTAACAATGAGCAGTTCTTC.

At least ten counts were recorded for this clonotype. The rearrangement links TRBV6-2 or TRBV6-3 to TRBJ2-5; 12 positions agree with TRBD2. CDR1 and CDR2 from the germline V gene are MNHEY and SVGEGT. The trim removed 4 bases at V and 1 base at J, leaving 16 bases unmatched. This CDR3 comprises 20 residues. The DNA for the CDR3 is TGTGCCAGCAGTTTCCAAACTTTTCCGACTAGCGGGAGTACCCAAGAGACCCAGTACTTC. It yields the protein CASSFQTFPTSGSTQETQYF.

This chain links TRBV7-2 with TRBJ2-7, with D perhaps matching TRBD2 (6 bases). Germline V gives CDR1 SGHTA, CDR2 FQGNSA. V lost 4 bases and J 3 bases, leaving 10 bases between the germline ends. This CDR3 contains 13 residues. The CDR3 region is CASSSGLVYEQYF. In DNA form, the CDR3 reads TGTGCCAGCAGCTCGGGACTGGTCTACGAGCAGTACTTC.

This clonotype has a handful of counts. This sequence joins TRBV7-3 and TRBJ1-2, with a tentative D call TRBD1 (6 bases). Per germline, CDR1 SGHTA and CDR2 FQGTGA. CDR3 size: 13 residues. Trimming cost V 5 bases and J 7 bases, with 14 bases left between them. Here the CDR3 DNA reads TGTGCCAGCAGCCACAACAGGGCGGGTGGCTACACCTTC. It specifies CASSHNRAGGYTF.

This clonotype was observed a handful of times. The J gene is TRBJ2-4, the V gene TRBV5-1; D possibly corresponds to TRBD2 (5 bases). V was shortened by 1 base and J by 2 bases, with 7 bases between the two germline ends. The germline V gene has CDR1 SGHRS and CDR2 YFSETQ. The CDR3 is 14 residues long. The CDR3 is CASSLPGTKNIQYF. CDR3 nucleotides: TGCGCCAGCAGCTTGCCGGGGACCAAAAACATTCAGTACTTC. The variable domain in full, with the rest retrieved from reference TRBV5-1 and TRBJ2-4, is KAGVTQTPRYLIKTRGQQVTLSCSPISGHRSVSWYQQTPGQGLQFLFEYFSETQRNKGNFPGRFSGRQFSNSRSEMNVSTLELGDSALYLCASSLPGTKNIQYFGAGTRLSVL.

The chain couples TRBV20-1 to TRBJ1-1; D may be TRBD1 (5 bases). CDR1 is DFQATT, CDR2 SNEGSKA, per germline (reference sequence). V was shortened by 5 bases and J by 0 bases, with 10 bases between the two germline ends. This CDR3 contains 13 residues. CDR3 in DNA: TGCAGTGCTGCAATGGACATGAACACTGAAGCTTTCTTT. As protein: CSAAMDMNTEAFF.

In its sample, this clonotype was seen a few times. V and J are TRBV18 and TRBJ2-7; D not certain. This CDR3 comprises 14 residues. Germline V lookup: CDR1 KGHSH, CDR2 LQKENI. Trimming removed 0 bases at V and 3 bases at J, with 9 bases between. CDR3 residues: CASSPPVSLYEQYF. CDR3 nucleotides: TGTGCCAGCTCACCACCGGTGTCCCTCTACGAGCAGTACTTC.

This clonotype was recorded a few times. J is TRBJ2-2 and V is TRBV20-1; possibly TRBD1 for D (5 bases). CDR3 length: 13 residues. V gave up 5 bases and J gave up 5 bases, with 12 bases separating them. Germline CDR1 DFQATT, CDR2 SNEGSKA (reference sequence). The CDR3 DNA reads as TGCAGTGCTTTTGACAGCCGAACCGGGGAGCTGTTTTTT. Protein sequence: CSAFDSRTGELFF.

The CDR3 bases are TGTGCCAGCACGTCTCTGGATACGCAGTATTTT. Its protein is CASTSLDTQYF. This chain links TRBV7-2 with TRBJ2-3; D remains ambiguous. Trimming removed 7 bases at V and 6 bases at J, with 8 bases between. The CDR3 consists of 11 residues. CDR1 is SGHTA, CDR2 FQGNSA, per germline.

This chain joins TRBV7-9 and TRBJ2-5; D gene uncertain. Looked up from germline, CDR1 is SEHNR and CDR2 is FQNEAQ (reference sequence). V was trimmed by 1 base and J by 1 base, leaving 10 bases between them. The CDR3 totals 15 residues. This chain's CDR3 is CASSLDLRSQETQYF. CDR3 DNA: TGTGCCAGCAGCTTAGATTTGCGGAGCCAAGAGACCCAGTACTTC.

This clonotype has more than one count but fewer than ten. V usage is TRBV3-1 and J usage is TRBJ2-2; 9 bases agree with TRBD1. CDR1 and CDR2 from the germline V gene are LGHDT and YNNKEL (reference sequence). CDR3 length: 15 residues. Trimming at V came to 4 bases and at J to 6 bases, leaving 6 bases not matched to a gene. The chain's CDR3 is CASSPGQGYPGELFF. The CDR3 coding sequence is TGTGCCAGCAGCCCGGGACAGGGATACCCCGGGGAGCTGTTTTTT.

This chain connects TRBV29-1 to TRBJ2-1, with D perhaps being TRBD1 or TRBD2 (5 bases each). CDR3 size: 14 residues. Trimming left V 4 bases short and J 6 bases short, with 16 bases between. Looked up from germline, CDR1 is SQVTM and CDR2 is ANQGSEA. The CDR3 DNA reads as TGCAGCGTTGCTTATCGGGGCGGGTCCAATGAGCAGTTCTTC. Translated: CSVAYRGGSNEQFF.